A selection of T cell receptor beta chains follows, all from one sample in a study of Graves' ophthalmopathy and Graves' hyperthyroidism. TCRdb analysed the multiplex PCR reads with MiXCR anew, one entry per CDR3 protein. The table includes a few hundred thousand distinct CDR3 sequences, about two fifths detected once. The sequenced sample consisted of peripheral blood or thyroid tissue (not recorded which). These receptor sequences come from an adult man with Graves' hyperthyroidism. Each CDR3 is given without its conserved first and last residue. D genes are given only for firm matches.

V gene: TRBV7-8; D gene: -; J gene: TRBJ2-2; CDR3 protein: ASSLEVVTGYGGELF
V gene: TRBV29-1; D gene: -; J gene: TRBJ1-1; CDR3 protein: SVVRGTTEAF
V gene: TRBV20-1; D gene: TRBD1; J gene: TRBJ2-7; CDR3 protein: SACGPGQGHEQY
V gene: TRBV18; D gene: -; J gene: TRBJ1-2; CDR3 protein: ASSPLEGDGYT
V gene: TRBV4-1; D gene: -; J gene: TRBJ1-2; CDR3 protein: ASSQDVSGANYGYT
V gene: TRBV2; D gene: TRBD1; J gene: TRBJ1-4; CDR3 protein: ASSVGQGRLF
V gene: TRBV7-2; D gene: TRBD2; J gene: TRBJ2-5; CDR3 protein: ASRKGGLAGETQY
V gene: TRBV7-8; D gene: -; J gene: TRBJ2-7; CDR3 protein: ASSSETFSYEQY
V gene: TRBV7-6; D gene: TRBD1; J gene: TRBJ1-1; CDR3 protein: ASSLDRGSPEAF
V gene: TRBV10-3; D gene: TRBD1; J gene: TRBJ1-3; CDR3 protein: AISLQGSGNTIY
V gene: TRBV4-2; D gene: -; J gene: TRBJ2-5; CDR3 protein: ASSLRWGQETQY
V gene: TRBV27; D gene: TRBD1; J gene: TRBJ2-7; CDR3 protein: ASSFTGQGSYEQY
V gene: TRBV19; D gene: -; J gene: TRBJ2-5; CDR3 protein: ASSKGIQETQY
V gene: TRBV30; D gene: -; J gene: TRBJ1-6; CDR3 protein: AWSVRGNNSPLH
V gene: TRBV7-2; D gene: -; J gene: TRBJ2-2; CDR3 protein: ASSLGSVAELF
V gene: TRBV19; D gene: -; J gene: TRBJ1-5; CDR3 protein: ASSMGRGNQPQH
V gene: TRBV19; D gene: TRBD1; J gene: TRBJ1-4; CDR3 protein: ASTQGVANEKLS
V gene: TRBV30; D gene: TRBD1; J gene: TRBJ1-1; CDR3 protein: ARGKRTGGTEAF
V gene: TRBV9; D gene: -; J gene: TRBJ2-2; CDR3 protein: ASSDSGANTGELF
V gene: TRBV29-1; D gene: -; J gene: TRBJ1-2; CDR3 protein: SDKTAARGYT
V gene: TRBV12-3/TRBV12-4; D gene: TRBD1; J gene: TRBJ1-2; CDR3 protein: ASSATGGGAFNYGYT
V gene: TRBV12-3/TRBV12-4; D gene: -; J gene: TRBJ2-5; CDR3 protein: TSSLWGPGQETQY
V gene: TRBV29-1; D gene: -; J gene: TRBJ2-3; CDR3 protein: SVGSDTQY
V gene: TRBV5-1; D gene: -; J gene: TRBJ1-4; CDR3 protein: ASSLTGQISTNEKLF
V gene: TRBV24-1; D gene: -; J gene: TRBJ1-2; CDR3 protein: ASSDPKLDLNYGYT
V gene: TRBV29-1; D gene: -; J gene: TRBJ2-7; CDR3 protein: SVSSGNYEQY
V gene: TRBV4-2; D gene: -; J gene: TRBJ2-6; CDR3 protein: ASSQDIQGRALPGANVLT
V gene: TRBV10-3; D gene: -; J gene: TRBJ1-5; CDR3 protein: AISESGLPNSNQPQH
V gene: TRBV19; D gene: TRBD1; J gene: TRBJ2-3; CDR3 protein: ASRIQGVSTDTQY
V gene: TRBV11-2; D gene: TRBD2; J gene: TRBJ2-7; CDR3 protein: ASSLTSGCSYEQY
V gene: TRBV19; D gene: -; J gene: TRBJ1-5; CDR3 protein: ASSISGGGYQPQH
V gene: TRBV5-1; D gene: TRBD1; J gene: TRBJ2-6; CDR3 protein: ASQQKGQGTLT
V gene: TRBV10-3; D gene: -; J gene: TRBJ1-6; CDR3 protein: AIREVTVYSPLH
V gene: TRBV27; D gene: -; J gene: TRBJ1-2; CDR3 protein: ASRGLDYGYT
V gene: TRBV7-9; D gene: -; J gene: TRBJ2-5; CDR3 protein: ASSAPGGQRETQY
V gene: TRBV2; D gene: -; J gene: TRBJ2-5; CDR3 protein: ASSEGGGQETQY
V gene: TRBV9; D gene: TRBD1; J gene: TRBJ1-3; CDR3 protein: ASSIGTVGNTIY
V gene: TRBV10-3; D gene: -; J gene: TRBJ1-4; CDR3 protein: AISASTENEKLF
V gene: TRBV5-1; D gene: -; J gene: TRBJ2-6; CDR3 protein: ASSPPSSGANVLT
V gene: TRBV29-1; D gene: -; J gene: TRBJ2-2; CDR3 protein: SVSSRAATGELF
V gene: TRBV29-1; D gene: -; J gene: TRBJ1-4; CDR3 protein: SLAGRASNEKLF
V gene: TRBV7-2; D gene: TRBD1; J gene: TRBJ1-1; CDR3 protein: ASSSRGRGANTEAF
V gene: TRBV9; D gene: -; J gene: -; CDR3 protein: ASSVEGGTYNEQF
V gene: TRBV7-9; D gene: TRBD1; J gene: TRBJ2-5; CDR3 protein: ASSDTGGEETQY
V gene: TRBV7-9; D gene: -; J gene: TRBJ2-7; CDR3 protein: ASSLEQVAYEQY
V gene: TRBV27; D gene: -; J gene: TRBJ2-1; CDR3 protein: ASSLGHYNEQF
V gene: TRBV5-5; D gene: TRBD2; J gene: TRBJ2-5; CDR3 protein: AGSRPLEAGGQETQY
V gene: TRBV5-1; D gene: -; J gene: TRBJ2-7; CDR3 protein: ASSFFPPAYEQY
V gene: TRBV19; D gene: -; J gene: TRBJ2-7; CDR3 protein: ASSMWGVNEQY
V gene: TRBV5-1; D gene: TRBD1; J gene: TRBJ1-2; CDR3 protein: ASSLEAGTELYT
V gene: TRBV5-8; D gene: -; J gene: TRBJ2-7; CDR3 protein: ASSPSPVYEQY